Below, one T cell receptor (beta chain) is given with its context. Its antigen remains unidentified. TCRdb's copy holds only in-frame clones and misses some; the assay was immunoSEQ multiplex PCR. This sample has fewer than 65,000 clones, with around nine tenths found just once. The CDR3 runs to 15 residues. Germline V gene data show CDR1 as LNHDA and CDR2 as SQIVND (reference sequence). The J segment lost 3 bases and the V segment lost 4 bases, leaving 5 bases of the junction unmatched. This entry belongs to a study of OX40 agonist ivuxolimab in advanced cancers. Study at large: Clinicians treated patients with ivuxolimab, an agonistic anti-OX40 (CD134) antibody. Prior checkpoint blockade (anti-PD-1, anti-PD-L1 or anti-CTLA-4) was permitted; approximately 40% had it.

The study's findings and limits: At doses 0.1 to 3.0 mg/kg, CD4+ and CD8+ clones expanded. Averaging showed that CD8+ T cells had more expanded clones than CD4+ did.

The sample consisted of CD4+ or CD8+ T cells sorted from blood, taken in a trial of the OX40 agonist ivuxolimab. The chain has TRBV19 and TRBJ1-1, with 10 bases matching TRBD1. The clonotype was recovered from an adult with an advanced solid tumor such as melanoma, head and neck, liver or kidney cancer. This chain's CDR3 is CASSTSGTGDTEAFF. CDR3 nucleotide sequence: TGTGCCAGTAGTACATCCGGGACAGGGGACACTGAAGCTTTCTTT. Together with reference TRBV19 and TRBJ1-1, the CDR3 gives the full variable domain: DGGITQSPKYLFRKEGQNVTLSCEQNLNHDAMYWYRQDPGQGLRLIYYSQIVNDFQKGDIAEGYSVSREKKESFPLTVTSAQKNPTAFYLCASSTSGTGDTEAFFGQGTRLTVV.